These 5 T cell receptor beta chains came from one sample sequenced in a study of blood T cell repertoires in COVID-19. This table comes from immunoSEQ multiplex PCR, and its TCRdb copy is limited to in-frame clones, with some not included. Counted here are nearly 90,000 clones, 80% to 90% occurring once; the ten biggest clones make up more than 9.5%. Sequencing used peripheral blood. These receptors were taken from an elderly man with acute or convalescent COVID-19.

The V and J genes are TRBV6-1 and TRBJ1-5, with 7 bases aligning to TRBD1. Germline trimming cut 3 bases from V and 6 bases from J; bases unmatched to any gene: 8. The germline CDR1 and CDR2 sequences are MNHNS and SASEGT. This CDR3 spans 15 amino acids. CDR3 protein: CASSEASGGGQPQHF. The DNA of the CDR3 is TGTGCCAGCAGTGAGGCATCAGGGGGTGGTCAGCCCCAGCATTTT.

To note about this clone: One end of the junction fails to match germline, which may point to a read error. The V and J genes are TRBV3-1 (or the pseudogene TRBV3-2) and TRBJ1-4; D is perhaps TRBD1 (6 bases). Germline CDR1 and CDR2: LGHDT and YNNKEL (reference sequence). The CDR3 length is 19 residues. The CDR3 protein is CASSQDLGGHKGSNEKLFF. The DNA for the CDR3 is TGTGCCAGCAGCCAAGATCTGGGGGGGCATAAGGGATCTAACGAAAAACTGTTTTTT.

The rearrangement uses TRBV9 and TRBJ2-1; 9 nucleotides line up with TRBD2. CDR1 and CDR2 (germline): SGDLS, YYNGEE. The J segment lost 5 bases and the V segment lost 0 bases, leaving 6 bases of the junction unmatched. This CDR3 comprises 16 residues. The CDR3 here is CASSVGPSGKHNEQFF. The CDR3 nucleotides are TGTGCCAGCAGCGTAGGGCCTAGCGGGAAACACAATGAGCAGTTCTTC.

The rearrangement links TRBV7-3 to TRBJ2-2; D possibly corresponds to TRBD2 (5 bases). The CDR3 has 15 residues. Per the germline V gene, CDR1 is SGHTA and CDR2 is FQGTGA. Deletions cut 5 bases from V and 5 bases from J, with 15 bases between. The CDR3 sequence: CASSRTGGETGELFF. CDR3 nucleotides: TGTGCCAGCAGCCGTACGGGTGGGGAGACCGGGGAGCTGTTTTTT.

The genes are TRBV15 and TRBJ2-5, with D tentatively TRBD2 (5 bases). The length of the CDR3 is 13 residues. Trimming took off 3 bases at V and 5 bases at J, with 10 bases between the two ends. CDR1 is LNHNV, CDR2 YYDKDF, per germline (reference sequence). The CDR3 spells CATSRRGRETQYF. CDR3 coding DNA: TGTGCCACCAGCAGGCGAGGGCGGGAGACCCAGTACTTC.